This TCR beta chain is from a study of T-cell reconstitution after alpha-beta-depleted transplantation in children listed by TCRdb under 2016. Context from the whole study: T-cell immune reconstitution after TCRalphabeta/CD19-depleted allogeneic hematopoietic cell transplantation in children was quantitatively tracked in the study by means of TCR repertoire profiling.

Sample treatment or condition, as interpreted from the label and publication: allogeneic hematopoietic cell transplantation with graft depleted of TCRalphabeta T cells and CD19 B cells. The children who served as transplant recipients had been given grafts of TCRalphabeta/CD19-depleted allogeneic hematopoietic cells. General study outcomes and caveats: In some patients, the high TCRbeta diversity seen at day 60 was put down to recipient T cells and intrathymic progenitors that had survived conditioning. The apparently early recovery of alphabetaT-cell counts about two months after transplant reportedly depended on only several hundred rapidly expanded clones that came from non-depleted graft cells. Over the following months the frequencies of hyperexpanded clones went down, and after one year T-cell counts and TCRbeta diversity were mostly credited to newly produced T cells.

Preparation of the library involved PCR. TCRdb records Illumina HiSeq 2500 as the sequencer. Molecular barcoding was employed in the preparation of TCR libraries, with unique molecular identifiers being used to normalize TCRbeta repertoire quantification. Using fastp at Q25 and MiXCR, TCRdb reprocessed the public reads and kept productive beta chains. Merged by CDR3 protein, the rows form single entries marked with the most common genes and DNA. Within this sample are hundreds of thousands of distinct CDR3 sequences, with 13% of them counted one time only. Around 2% of the sample is in the top ten clones. Remarks on this clonotype: The antigen it recognizes is unknown. No base quality information exists; no much larger clone differs at one position.

Specimen: PBMCs, mostly from graft donor cells, collected 360 days after TCRalphabeta/CD19-depleted stem cell transplant. The sequence derives from a male patient younger than 18 who had a stem cell transplant for acute myeloid leukemia, so the T cells may come from the graft donor.

This receptor has the CDR3 CASSTWTGGRAMNTEAFF. The sequenced DNA: TGTGCCAGCAGTACATGGACAGGGGGTAGAGCAATGAACACTGAAGCTTTCTTT. The sequence links TRBV6-1 to TRBJ1-1; 10 central bases correspond to TRBD1. Trimmed from V: 5 bases; trimmed from J: 0 bases; junction bases lacking a gene match: 12. The germline V gene sets CDR1 to MNHNS and CDR2 to SASEGT. The CDR3 goes from the cysteine to the phenylalanine over 18 residues. Only the CDR3 portion is preserved as DNA: 54 bases, with reading frame beginning at the first base.